This TCR beta chain was identified in a study of cytomegalovirus exposure and HLA in healthy donors. General observations from the study: According to a later analysis, most TCR beta chains associated with CMV appeared HLA-restricted. In a later analysis, HLA-C alleles had the fewest associated TCRs, DRB1 alleles the most.

This clone turned up a few times. The target antigen is unknown. PCR was performed using 60 Vbeta and 13 Jbeta primers. TCRdb keeps only in-frame clones here, not all; method: immunoSEQ multiplex PCR. The repertoire has 150,000 to 200,000 clones, 79% of them found once; the top ten carry 4.4%. The germline gives CDR1 MRHNA, CDR2 SNTAGT. V was clipped by 3 bases and J by 4 bases; unmatched bases: 5. The CDR3 spans 14 residues. This rearrangement joins TRBV6-4 to TRBJ1-1; 7 bases are shared with TRBD1. The source material was PBMCs. The receptor's source is a woman aged 25 to 45 in good health and CMV-seropositive. CDR3: CASSETDRVTEAFF. DNA of the CDR3: TGTGCCAGCAGTGAAACAGACAGGGTCACTGAAGCTTTCTTT.